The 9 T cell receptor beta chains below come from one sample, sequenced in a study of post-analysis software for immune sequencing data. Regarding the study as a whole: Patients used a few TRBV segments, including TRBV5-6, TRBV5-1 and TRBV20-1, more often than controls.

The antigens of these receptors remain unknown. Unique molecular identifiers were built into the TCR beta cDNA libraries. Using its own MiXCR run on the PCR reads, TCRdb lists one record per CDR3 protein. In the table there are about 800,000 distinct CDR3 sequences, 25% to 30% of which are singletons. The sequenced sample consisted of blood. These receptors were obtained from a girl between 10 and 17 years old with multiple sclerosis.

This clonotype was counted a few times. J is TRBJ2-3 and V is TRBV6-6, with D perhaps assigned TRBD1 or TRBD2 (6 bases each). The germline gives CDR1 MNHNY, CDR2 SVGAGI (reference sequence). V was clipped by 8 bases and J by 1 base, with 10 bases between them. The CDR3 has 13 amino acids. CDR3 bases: TGTGCCAGCCGAGGGGGGCGCACAGATACGCAGTATTTT. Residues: CASRGGRTDTQYF.

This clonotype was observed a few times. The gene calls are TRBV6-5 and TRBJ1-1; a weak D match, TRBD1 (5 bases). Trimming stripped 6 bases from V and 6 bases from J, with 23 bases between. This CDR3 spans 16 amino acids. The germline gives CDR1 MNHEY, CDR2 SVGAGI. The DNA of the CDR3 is TGTGCCAGCAGCCCCGCATGGGGGGGTGGTAAATCTGAAGCTTTCTTT. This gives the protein CASSPAWGGGKSEAFF.

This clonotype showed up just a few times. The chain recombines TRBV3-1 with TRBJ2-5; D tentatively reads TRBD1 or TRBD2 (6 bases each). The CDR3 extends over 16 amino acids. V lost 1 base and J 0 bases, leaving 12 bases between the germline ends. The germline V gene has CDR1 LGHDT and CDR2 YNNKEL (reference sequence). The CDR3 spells CASSQGQGTYQETQYF. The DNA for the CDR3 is TGTGCCAGCAGCCAAGGGCAGGGGACTTACCAAGAGACCCAGTACTTC.

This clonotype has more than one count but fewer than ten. In DNA, the CDR3 is TGCAGTGCTAATATTCTACAGGGAATGAACACTGAAGCTTTCTTT. Protein: CSANILQGMNTEAFF. The J gene is TRBJ1-1, the V gene TRBV20-1, with a tentative D call TRBD1 (6 bases). Germline CDR1 DFQATT, CDR2 SNEGSKA (reference sequence). The CDR3 extends over 15 amino acids. The ends were cut back, 4 bases at V and 0 bases at J, with 15 bases in the middle.

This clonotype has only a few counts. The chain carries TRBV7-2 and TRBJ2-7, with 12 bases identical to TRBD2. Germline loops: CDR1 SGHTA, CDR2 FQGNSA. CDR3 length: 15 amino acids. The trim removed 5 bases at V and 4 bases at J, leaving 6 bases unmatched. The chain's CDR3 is CASSARLAGVYEQYF. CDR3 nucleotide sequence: TGTGCCAGCAGCGCACGACTAGCGGGAGTTTACGAGCAGTACTTC.

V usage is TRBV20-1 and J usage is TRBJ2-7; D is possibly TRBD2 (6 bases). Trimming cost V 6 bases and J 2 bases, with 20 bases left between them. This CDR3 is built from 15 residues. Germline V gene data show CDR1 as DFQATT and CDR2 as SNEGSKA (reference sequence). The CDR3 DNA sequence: TGCAGTGCCCCCTACGGGACGGGGGAGGCCTACGAGCAGTACTTC. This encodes CSAPYGTGEAYEQYF.

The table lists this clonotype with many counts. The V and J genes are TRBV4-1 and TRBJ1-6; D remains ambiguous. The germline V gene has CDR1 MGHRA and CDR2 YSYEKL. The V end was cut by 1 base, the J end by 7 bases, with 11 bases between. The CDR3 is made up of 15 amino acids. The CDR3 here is CASSQVPGSNSPLHF. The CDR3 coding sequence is TGCGCCAGCAGCCAAGTTCCAGGAAGCAATTCACCCCTCCACTTT.

The CDR3 DNA follows: TGTGCCAGCAGCAGCGGGAGGGCCGGTGAGCAGTTCTTC. It codes for CASSSGRAGEQFF. V gene TRBV27 combines with J gene TRBJ2-1, with 10 bases identical to TRBD2. The V and J ends lost 6 bases and 9 bases, in that order; junction bases with no gene match: 5. Germline V CDR1 and CDR2: MNHEY, SMNVEV (reference sequence). The CDR3 length is 13 residues.

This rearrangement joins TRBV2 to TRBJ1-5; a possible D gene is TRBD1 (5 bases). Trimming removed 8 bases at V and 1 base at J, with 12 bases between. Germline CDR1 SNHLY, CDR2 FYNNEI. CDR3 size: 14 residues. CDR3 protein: CASGKGLSNQPQHF. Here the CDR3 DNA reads TGTGCCAGCGGAAAGGGACTGAGCAATCAGCCCCAGCATTTT.